The 5 T cell receptor beta chains given below trace back to one sample, sequenced in a study of cytomegalovirus exposure and HLA in healthy donors. PCR was performed using 60 Vbeta and 13 Jbeta primers. Repertoires were generated with immunoSEQ multiplex PCR, while TCRdb's copy carries only in-frame clones and drops some. This sample's clone table lists 150,000 to 200,000 clones. The sample was PBMCs. The receptors were sampled from a woman under 30 in good health and CMV-seropositive.

This CDR3 reads CASSPRDSYEQYF. In DNA form, the CDR3 reads TGTGCCAGCAGTCCCCGGGACAGCTACGAGCAGTACTTC. This chain joins TRBV2 and TRBJ2-5, with 7 nucleotides matching TRBD1. Gene TRBJ2-7 matches the end of the DNA better, so the J call may be wrong. This CDR3 has 13 residues. Germline V gene data show CDR1 as SNHLY and CDR2 as FYNNEI.

The J gene is TRBJ1-1, the V gene TRBV4-1, with 8 positions matching TRBD1. The CDR3 contains 15 residues. Germline V gene data show CDR1 as MGHRA and CDR2 as YSYEKL. The V gene end was trimmed by 4 bases and the J gene end by 6 bases; junction bases not matched to a gene: 10. CDR3 nucleotides: TGCGCCAGCAGCCGATCCGAGACAGGGGTTCCTGAAGCTTTCTTT. It codes for CASSRSETGVPEAFF.

The chain couples TRBV6-5 to TRBJ1-2; D possibly corresponds to TRBD1 (5 bases). The CDR3 loop spans 13 amino acids. The V and J ends lost 5 bases and 8 bases respectively, with 15 bases between them. CDR1 is MNHEY and CDR2 is SVGAGI in the germline V gene. The CDR3 is CASSLSGRQGYTF. The CDR3 DNA sequence: TGTGCCAGCAGTCTATCAGGGAGGCAGGGCTACACCTTC.

V is TRBV10-2 and J is TRBJ2-1; 13 positions match TRBD2. CDR1 is WSHSY, CDR2 SAAADI, per germline. V dropped 6 bases and J dropped 7; count of bases not matched to a gene: 3. The CDR3 contains 14 residues. CDR3 amino acids: CASSGLAGVNEQFF. The CDR3 bases are TGCGCCAGCAGCGGACTAGCGGGAGTTAATGAGCAGTTCTTC.

The chain links TRBV27 to TRBJ1-6, with a possible D match to TRBD1 (6 bases). The germline V gene encodes CDR1 MNHEY and CDR2 SMNVEV (reference sequence). V was cut by 6 bases and J by 0 bases, with 12 bases left in between. The CDR3 contains 16 residues. DNA of the CDR3: TGTGCCAGCAGGTTGGACAGCCTCTCCTATAATTCACCCCTCCACTTT. Its translation is CASRLDSLSYNSPLHF.